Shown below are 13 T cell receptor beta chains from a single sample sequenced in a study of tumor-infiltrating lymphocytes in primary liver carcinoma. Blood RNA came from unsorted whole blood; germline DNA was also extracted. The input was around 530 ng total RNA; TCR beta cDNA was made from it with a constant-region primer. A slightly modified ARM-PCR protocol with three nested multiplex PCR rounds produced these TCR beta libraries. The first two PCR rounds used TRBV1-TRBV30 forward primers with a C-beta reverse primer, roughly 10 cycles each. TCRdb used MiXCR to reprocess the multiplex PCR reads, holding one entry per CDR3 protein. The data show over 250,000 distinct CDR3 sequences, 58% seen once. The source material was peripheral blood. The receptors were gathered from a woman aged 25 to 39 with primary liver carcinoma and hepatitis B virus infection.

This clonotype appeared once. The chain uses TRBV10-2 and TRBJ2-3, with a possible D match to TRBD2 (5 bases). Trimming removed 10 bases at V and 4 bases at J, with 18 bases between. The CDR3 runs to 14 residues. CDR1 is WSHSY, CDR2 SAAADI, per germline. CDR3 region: CANRILVGADTQYF. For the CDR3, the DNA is TGCGCCAACCGAATACTAGTGGGAGCAGATACGCAGTATTTT.

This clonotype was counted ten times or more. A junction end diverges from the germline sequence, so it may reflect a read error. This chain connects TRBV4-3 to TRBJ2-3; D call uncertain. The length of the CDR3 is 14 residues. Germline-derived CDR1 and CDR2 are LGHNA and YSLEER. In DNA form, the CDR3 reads TGCGCCAGCAGCAAAGATAAGGGCACAGATACGCAGTATTTT. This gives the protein CASSKDKGTDTQYF.

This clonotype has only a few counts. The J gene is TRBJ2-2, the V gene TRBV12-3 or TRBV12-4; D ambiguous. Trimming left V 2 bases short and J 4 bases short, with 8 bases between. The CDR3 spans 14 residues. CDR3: CASSLFWSTGELFF. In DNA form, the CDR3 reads TGTGCCAGCAGTTTATTTTGGAGCACCGGGGAGCTGTTTTTT.

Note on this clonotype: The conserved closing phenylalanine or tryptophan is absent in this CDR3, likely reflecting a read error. The CDR3 DNA reads as TGTGCTAGTGGTCCGGGAGTTGGGGAGCTGTTTTCT. This gives the protein CASGPGVGELFS. The chain joins TRBV12-5 to TRBJ2-2; the D gene is possibly TRBD2 (6 bases). With 5 bases removed from V and 8 bases from J, the gap between germline ends came to 9 bases. This CDR3 is built from 12 residues. From germline, CDR1 is LGHNT and CDR2 FRNRAP.

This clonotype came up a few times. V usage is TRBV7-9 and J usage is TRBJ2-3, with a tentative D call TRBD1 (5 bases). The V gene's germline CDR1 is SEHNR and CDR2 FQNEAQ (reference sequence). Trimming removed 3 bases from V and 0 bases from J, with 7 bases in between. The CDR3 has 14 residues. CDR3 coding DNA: TGTGCCAGCAGCTTGCAGGGAAGCACAGATACGCAGTATTTT. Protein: CASSLQGSTDTQYF.

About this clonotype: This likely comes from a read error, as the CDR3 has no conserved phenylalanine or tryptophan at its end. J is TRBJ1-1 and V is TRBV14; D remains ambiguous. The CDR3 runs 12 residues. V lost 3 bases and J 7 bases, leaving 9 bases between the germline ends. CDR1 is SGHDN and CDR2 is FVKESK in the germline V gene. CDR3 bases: TGTGCCAGCAGCCATGGGGTAGGTGAAGCTTTCTCT. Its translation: CASSHGVGEAFS.

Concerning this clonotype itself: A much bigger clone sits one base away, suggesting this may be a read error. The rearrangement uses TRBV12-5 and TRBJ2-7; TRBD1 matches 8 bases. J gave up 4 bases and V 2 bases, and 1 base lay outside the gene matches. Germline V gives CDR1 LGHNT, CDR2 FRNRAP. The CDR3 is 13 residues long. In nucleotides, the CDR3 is TGTGCTAGTGGTTTGCACAGGGGGTACGAGCAGTACTTC. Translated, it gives CASGLHRGYEQYF.

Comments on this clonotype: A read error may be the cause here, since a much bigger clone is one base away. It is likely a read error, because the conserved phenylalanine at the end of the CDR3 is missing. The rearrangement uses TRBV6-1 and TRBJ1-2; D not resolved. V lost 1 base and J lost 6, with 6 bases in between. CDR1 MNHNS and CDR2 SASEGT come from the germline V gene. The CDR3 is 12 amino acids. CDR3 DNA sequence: TGTGCCAGCAGTGAAGGGGATAATGGCTACACCTTG. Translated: CASSEGDNGYTL.

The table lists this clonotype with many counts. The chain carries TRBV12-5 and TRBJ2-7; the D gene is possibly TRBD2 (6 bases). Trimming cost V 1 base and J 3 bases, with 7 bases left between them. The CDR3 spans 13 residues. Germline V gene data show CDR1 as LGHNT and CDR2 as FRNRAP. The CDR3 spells CASGLGTNYEQYF. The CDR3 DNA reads TGTGCTAGTGGTTTGGGGACTAACTACGAGCAGTACTTC.

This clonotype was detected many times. CDR3 sequence (DNA): TGTGCCAGCAGTCGGGGACAGGGAAGGTTAGCAGAGTACAATGAGCAGTTCTTC. It yields the protein CASSRGQGRLAEYNEQFF. The chain employs TRBV6-6 and TRBJ2-1, with TRBD1 matching over 9 bases. The CDR3 has 18 residues. Germline CDR1 and CDR2: MNHNY and SVGAGI (reference sequence). V was pared by 5 bases and J by 4 bases, with 15 bases of the junction left unmatched.

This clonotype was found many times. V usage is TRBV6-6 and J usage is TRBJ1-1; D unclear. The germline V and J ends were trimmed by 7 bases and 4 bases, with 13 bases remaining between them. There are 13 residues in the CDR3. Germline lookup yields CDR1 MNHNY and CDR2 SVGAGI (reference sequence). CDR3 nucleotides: TGTGCCAGCACCGCGAGATTGGGCACTGAAGCTTTCTTT. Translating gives CASTARLGTEAFF.

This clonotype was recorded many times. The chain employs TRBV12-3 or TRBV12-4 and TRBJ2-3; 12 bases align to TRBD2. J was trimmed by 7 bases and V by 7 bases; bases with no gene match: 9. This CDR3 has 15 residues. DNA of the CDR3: TGTGCCAGCACCCCTTCTAGCGGGAGGGGTAATACGCAGTATTTT. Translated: CASTPSSGRGNTQYF.

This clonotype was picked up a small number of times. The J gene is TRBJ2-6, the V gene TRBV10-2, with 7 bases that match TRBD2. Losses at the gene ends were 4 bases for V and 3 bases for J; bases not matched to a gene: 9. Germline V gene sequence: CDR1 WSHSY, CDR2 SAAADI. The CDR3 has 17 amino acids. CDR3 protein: CASSGKVAGHGANVLTF. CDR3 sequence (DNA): TGCGCCAGCAGTGGTAAAGTAGCGGGCCATGGGGCCAACGTCCTGACTTTC.